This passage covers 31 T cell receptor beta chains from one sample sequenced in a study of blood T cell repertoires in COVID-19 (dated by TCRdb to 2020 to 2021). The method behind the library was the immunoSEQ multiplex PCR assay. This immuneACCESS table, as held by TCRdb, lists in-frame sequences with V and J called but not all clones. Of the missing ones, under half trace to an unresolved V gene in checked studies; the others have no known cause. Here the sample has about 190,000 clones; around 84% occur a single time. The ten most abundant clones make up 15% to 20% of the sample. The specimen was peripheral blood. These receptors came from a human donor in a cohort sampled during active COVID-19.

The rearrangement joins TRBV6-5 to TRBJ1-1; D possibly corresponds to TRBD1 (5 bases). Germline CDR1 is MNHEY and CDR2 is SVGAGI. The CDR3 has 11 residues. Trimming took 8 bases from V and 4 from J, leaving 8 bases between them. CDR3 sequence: CASQRGTEAFF. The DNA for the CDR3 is TGTGCCAGCCAAAGGGGCACTGAAGCTTTCTTT.

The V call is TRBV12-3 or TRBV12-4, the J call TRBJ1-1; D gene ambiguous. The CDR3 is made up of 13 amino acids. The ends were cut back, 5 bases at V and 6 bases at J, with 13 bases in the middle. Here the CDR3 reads CASSPSGLAEAFF. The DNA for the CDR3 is TGTGCCAGCAGTCCCTCCGGGTTGGCTGAAGCTTTCTTT.

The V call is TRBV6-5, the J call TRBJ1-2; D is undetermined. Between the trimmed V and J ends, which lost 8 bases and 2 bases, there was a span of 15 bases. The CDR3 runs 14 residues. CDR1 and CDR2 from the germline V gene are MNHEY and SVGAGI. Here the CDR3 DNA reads TGTGCCAGCGGCCCATTCGACACGAACTATGGCTACACCTTC. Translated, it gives CASGPFDTNYGYTF.

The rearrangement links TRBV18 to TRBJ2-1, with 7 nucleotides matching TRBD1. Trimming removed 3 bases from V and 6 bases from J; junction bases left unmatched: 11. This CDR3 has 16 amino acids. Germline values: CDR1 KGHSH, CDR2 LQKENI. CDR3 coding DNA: TGTGCCAGCTCACCTCTACAGGGGAAAATGGGCAATGAGCAGTTCTTC. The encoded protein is CASSPLQGKMGNEQFF.

The CDR3 region has the DNA TGTGCCAGCAGGCCCGGGACTATAGCTATCTACAATGAGCAGTTCTTC. The encoded protein is CASRPGTIAIYNEQFF. The chain combines TRBV27 with TRBJ2-1; TRBD2 matches 7 bases. The V gene's germline CDR1 is MNHEY and CDR2 SMNVEV (reference sequence). The CDR3 contains 16 residues. V dropped 6 bases and J dropped 3; count of bases not matched to a gene: 11.

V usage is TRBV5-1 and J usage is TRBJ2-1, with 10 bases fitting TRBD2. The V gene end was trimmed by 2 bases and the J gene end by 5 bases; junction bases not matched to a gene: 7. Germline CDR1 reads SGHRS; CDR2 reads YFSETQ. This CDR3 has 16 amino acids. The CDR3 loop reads CASSLPGTSANNEQFF. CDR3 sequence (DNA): TGCGCCAGCAGCTTACCCGGGACTAGCGCTAACAATGAGCAGTTCTTC.

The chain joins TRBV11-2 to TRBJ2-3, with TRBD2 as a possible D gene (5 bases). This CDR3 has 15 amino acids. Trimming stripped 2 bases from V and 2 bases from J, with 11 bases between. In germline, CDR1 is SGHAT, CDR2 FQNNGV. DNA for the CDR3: TGTGCCAGCAGCTTATCACCGGGGTTCACAGATACGCAGTATTTT. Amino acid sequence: CASSLSPGFTDTQYF.

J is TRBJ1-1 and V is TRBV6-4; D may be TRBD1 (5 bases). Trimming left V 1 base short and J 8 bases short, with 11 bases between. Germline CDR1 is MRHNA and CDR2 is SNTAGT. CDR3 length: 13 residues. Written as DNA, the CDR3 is TGTGCCAGCAGTGACTACCTTTGGGGCGAAGCTTTCTTT. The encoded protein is CASSDYLWGEAFF.

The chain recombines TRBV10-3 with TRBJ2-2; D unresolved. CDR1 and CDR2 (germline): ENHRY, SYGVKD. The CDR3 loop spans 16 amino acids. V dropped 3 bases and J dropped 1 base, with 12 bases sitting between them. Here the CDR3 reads CAISESLLENTGELFF. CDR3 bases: TGTGCCATCAGTGAATCCCTGCTAGAGAACACCGGGGAGCTGTTTTTT.

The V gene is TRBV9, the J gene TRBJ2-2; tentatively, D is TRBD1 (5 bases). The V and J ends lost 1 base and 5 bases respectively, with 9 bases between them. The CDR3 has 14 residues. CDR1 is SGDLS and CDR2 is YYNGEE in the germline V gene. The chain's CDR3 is CASSVNPGTGELFF. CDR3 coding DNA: TGTGCCAGCAGCGTAAATCCAGGGACCGGGGAGCTGTTTTTT. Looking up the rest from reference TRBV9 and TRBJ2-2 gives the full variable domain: DSGVTQTPKHLITATGQRVTLRCSPRSGDLSVYWYQQSLDQGLQFLIQYYNGEERAKGNILERFSAQQFPDLHSELNLSSLELGDSALYFCASSVNPGTGELFFGEGSRLTVL.

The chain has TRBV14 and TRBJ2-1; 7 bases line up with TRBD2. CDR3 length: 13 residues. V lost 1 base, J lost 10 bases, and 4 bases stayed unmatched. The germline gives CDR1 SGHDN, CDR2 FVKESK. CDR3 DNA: TGTGCCAGCAGCCAAGTATTGGGGGGGGAGCAGTTCTTC. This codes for CASSQVLGGEQFF.

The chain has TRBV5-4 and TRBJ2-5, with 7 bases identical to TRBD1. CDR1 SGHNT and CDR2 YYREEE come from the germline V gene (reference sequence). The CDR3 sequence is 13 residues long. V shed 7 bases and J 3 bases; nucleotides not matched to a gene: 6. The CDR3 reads CASGSQGKETQYF. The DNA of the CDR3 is TGTGCCAGCGGATCACAGGGGAAAGAGACCCAGTACTTC.

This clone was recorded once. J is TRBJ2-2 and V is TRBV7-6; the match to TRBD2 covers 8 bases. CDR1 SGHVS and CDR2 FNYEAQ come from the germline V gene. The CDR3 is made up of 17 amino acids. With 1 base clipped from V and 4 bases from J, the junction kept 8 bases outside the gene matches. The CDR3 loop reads CASSLGLGLAGTGELFF. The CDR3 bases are TGTGCCAGCAGCTTAGGGCTAGGACTAGCTGGCACCGGGGAGCTGTTTTTT.

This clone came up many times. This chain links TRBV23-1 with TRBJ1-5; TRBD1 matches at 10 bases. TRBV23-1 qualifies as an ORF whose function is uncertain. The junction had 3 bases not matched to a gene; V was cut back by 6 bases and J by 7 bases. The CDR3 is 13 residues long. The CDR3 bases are TGCGCCAGCAGCATGACAGGGGGCCAGCCCCAGCATTTT. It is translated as CASSMTGGQPQHF.

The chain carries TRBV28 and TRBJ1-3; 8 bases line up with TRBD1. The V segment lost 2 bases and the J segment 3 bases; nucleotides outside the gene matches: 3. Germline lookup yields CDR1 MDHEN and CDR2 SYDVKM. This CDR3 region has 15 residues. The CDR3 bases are TGTGCCAGCAGTTTAGACAGGGGCATTGGAAACACCATATATTTT. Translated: CASSLDRGIGNTIYF. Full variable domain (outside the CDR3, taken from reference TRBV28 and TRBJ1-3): DVKVTQSSRYLVKRTGEKVFLECVQDMDHENMFWYRQDPGLGLRLIYFSYDVKMKEKGDIPEGYSVSREKKERFSLILESASTNQTSMYLCASSLDRGIGNTIYFGEGSWLTVV.

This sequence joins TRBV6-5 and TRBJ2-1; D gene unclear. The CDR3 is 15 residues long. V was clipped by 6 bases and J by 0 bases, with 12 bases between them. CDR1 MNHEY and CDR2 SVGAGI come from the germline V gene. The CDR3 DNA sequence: TGTGCCAGCAGCCCCGGTTGGAGCTCCTACAATGAGCAGTTCTTC. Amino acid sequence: CASSPGWSSYNEQFF.

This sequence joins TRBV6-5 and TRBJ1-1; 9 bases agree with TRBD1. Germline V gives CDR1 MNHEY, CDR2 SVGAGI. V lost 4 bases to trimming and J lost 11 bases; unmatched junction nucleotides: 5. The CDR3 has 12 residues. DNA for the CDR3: TGTGCCAGCAGTTTCCGGACAGGGGTGGCTTTCTTT. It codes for CASSFRTGVAFF.

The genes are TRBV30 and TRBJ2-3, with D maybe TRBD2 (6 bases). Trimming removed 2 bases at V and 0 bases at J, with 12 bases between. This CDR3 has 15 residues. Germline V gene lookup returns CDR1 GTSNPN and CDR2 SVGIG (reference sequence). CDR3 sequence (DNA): TGTGCCTGGAGTTTTGGAGGGACGAGCACAGATACGCAGTATTTT. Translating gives CAWSFGGTSTDTQYF.

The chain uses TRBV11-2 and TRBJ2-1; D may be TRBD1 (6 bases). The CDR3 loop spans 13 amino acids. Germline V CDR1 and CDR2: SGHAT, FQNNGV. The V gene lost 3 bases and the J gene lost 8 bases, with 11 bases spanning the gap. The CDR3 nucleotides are TGTGCCAGCAGCTTTGTTGGGGGCCATGAGCAGTTCTTC. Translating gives CASSFVGGHEQFF.

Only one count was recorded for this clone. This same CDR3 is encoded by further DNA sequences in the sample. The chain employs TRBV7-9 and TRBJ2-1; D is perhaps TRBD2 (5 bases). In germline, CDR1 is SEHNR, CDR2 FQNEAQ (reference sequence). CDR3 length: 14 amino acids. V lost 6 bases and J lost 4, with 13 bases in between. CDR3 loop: CASSPGSSYNEQFF. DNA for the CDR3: TGTGCCAGCAGTCCGGGATCGAGTTACAATGAGCAGTTCTTC.

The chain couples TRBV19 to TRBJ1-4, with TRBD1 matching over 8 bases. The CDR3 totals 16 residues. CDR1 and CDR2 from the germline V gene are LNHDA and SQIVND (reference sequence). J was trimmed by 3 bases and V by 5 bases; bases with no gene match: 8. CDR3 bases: TGTGCCAGTAGTCCATACCACAGGGGGGCTAATGAAAAACTGTTTTTT. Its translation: CASSPYHRGANEKLFF.

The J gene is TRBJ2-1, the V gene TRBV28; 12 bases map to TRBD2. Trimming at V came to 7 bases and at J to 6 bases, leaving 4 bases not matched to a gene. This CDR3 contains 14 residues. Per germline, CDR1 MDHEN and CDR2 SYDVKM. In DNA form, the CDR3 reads TGTGCCAGCACCCTAGCGGGAGGGACCAATGAGCAGTTCTTC. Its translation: CASTLAGGTNEQFF. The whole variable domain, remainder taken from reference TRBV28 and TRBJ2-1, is DVKVTQSSRYLVKRTGEKVFLECVQDMDHENMFWYRQDPGLGLRLIYFSYDVKMKEKGDIPEGYSVSREKKERFSLILESASTNQTSMYLCASTLAGGTNEQFFGPGTRLTVL.

The CDR3 spells CASSGLGGRGYTF. CDR3 bases: TGTGCCAGCAGCGGGCTAGGGGGTCGGGGCTACACCTTC. The genes are TRBV9 and TRBJ1-2, with D maybe TRBD1 (6 bases). Trimming stripped 3 bases from V and 8 bases from J, with 14 bases between. Germline assignment: CDR1 SGDLS and CDR2 YYNGEE. This CDR3 contains 13 residues.

The CDR3 nucleotides are TGTGCCAGCAGCCCCGCAGGGGATTCTGGCGATGAGCAGTTCTTC. Amino acid sequence: CASSPAGDSGDEQFF. The V gene is TRBV5-5, the J gene TRBJ2-1, with D tentatively TRBD1 (6 bases). With 4 bases removed from V and 8 bases from J, the gap between germline ends came to 19 bases. This CDR3 contains 15 residues. Germline loops: CDR1 SGHKS, CDR2 YYEKEE (reference sequence). The entire variable domain, with the rest obtained from reference TRBV5-5 and TRBJ2-1, is as follows: DAGVTQSPTHLIKTRGQQVTLRCSPISGHKSVSWYQQVLGQGPQFIFQYYEKEERGRGNFPDRFSARQFPNYSSELNVNALLLGDSALYLCASSPAGDSGDEQFFGPGTRLTVL.

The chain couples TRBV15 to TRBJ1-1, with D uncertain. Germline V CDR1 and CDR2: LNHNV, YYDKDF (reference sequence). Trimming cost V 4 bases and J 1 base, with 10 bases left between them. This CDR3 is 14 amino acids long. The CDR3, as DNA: TGTGCCACCAGCACCCAGATACGGAACACTGAAGCTTTCTTT. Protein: CATSTQIRNTEAFF.

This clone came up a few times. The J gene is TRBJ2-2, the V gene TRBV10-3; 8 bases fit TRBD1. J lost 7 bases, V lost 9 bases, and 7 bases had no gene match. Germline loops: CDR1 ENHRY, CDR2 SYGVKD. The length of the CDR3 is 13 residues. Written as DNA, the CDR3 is TGTGCCATATTACAGGGGGAAGACGGGGAGCTGTTTTTT. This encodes CAILQGEDGELFF.

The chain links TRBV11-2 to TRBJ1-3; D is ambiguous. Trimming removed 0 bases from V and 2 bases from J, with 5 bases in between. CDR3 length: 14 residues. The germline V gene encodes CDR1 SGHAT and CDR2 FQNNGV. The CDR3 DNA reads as TGTGCCAGCAGCTTAGACGGTGCTGGAAACACCATATATTTT. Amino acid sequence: CASSLDGAGNTIYF.

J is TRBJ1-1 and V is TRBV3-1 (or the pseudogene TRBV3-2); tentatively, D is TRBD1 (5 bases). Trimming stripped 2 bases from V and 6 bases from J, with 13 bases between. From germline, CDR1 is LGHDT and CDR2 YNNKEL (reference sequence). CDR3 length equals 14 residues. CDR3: CASSQYQGMAEAFF. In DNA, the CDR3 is TGTGCCAGCAGCCAATATCAGGGTATGGCTGAAGCTTTCTTT.

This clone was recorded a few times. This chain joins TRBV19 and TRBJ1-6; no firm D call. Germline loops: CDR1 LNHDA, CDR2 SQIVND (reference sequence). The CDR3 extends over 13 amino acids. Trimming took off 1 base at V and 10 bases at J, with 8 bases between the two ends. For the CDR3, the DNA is TGTGCCAGTAGTATAGGGGAGAAATCACCCCTCCACTTT. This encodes CASSIGEKSPLHF. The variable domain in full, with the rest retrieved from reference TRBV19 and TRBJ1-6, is DGGITQSPKYLFRKEGQNVTLSCEQNLNHDAMYWYRQDPGQGLRLIYYSQIVNDFQKGDIAEGYSVSREKKESFPLTVTSAQKNPTAFYLCASSIGEKSPLHFGNGTRLTVT.

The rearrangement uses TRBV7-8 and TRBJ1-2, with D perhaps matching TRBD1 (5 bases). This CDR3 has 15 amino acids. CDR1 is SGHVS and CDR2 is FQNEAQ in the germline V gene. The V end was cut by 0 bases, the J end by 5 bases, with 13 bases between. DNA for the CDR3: TGTGCCAGCAGCTTAGCGATAGGTAGACAGTATGGCTACACCTTC. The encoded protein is CASSLAIGRQYGYTF.

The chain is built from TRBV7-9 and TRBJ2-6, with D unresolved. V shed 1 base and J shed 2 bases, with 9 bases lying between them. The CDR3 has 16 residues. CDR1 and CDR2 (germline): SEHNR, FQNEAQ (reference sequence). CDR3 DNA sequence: TGTGCCAGCAGCTTAGTGTCGGTACCTGGGGCCAACGTCCTGACTTTC. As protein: CASSLVSVPGANVLTF.